A selection of T cell receptor beta chains follows, all from one sample in a study of T cell repertoires in cytomegalovirus infection. These receptors lack a known antigen. TCRdb re-called the reads with MiXCR, one entry per CDR3 protein. The profile shows roughly 45,000 distinct CDR3 sequences, 20% of them singletons. Input material: PBMCs, sequenced either directly or after in vitro stimulation (not recorded which). These receptors were taken from a human donor in good health (CMV status not recorded). Some clones in this sample may be carry-over from other donors' samples. Both conserved end residues are part of each CDR3. The order of the fields is J gene, clone size, D gene, V gene, CDR3 protein, CDR3 DNA. A D gene is named only where the DNA matches it firmly. Clone sizes are given selectively: once, few, many, or a class where the clone is expanded.

J: TRBJ2-3
size: NA
D: TRBD2
V: TRBV5-5
CDR3: CASSYTLTSGGDYTQYF
DNA: TGTGCCAGCAGCTATACCCTTACTAGCGGGGGTGATTATACGCAGTATTTT

J: TRBJ2-7
size: few
D: TRBD1
V: TRBV6-1
CDR3: CASSNLRDRGGEQYF
DNA: TGTGCCAGCAGTAACCTCCGGGACAGGGGGGGCGAGCAGTACTTC

J: TRBJ1-1
size: many
D: TRBD1
V: TRBV7-9
CDR3: CAQLGQGGTEAFF
DNA: TGTGCCCAGCTGGGACAGGGAGGGACTGAAGCTTTCTTT

J: TRBJ2-7
size: NA
D: TRBD2
V: TRBV20-1
CDR3: CSALLAGAMYEQYF
DNA: TGCAGTGCCCTACTAGCGGGAGCGATGTACGAGCAGTACTTC

J: TRBJ1-5
size: few
D: NA
V: TRBV7-9
CDR3: CASSPTRDTNQPQHF
DNA: TGTGCCAGCAGCCCGACCCGGGACACTAATCAGCCCCAGCATTTT

J: TRBJ2-3
size: NA
D: NA
V: TRBV4-3
CDR3: CASSQDAYTDTQYF
DNA: TGCGCCAGCAGCCAAGACGCCTACACAGATACGCAGTATTTT

J: TRBJ2-7
size: NA
D: TRBD2
V: TRBV20-1
CDR3: CSVRLAADEQYF
DNA: TGCAGTGTACGCCTAGCGGCTGACGAGCAGTACTTC

J: TRBJ2-3
size: many
D: NA
V: TRBV4-3
CDR3: CASSQDQGGPTDTQYF
DNA: TGCGCCAGCAGCCAAGATCAAGGGGGACCCACAGATACGCAGTATTTT

J: TRBJ1-5
size: many
D: NA
V: TRBV28
CDR3: CASSFPTLNQPQHF
DNA: TGTGCCAGCAGTTTCCCCACGCTCAATCAGCCCCAGCATTTT

J: TRBJ2-7
size: NA
D: TRBD2
V: TRBV15
CDR3: CATSAGGQFPEQYF
DNA: TGTGCCACCAGCGCGGGAGGACAGTTTCCCGAGCAGTACTTC

J: TRBJ1-1
size: once
D: NA
V: TRBV9
CDR3: CASSTRHLNTEAFF
DNA: TGTGCCAGCAGCACCCGACACCTGAACACTGAAGCTTTCTTT

J: TRBJ2-5
size: many
D: TRBD1
V: TRBV11-2
CDR3: CASSSGTAPQETQYF
DNA: TGTGCCAGCAGCTCAGGGACAGCACCCCAAGAGACCCAGTACTTC

J: TRBJ1-6
size: many
D: NA
V: TRBV20-1
CDR3: CSARSVNSPLHF
DNA: TGCAGTGCTAGGTCGGTTAATTCACCCCTCCACTTT

J: TRBJ1-1
size: few
D: TRBD1
V: TRBV18
CDR3: CASSPPTDRGLSEAFF
DNA: TGTGCCAGCTCACCACCGACGGACAGGGGTTTGTCTGAAGCTTTCTTT

J: TRBJ2-6
size: few
D: NA
V: TRBV5-1
CDR3: CASSAGAAGANVLTF
DNA: TGCGCCAGCAGCGCCGGGGCAGCTGGGGCCAACGTCCTGACTTTC

J: TRBJ2-3
size: NA
D: TRBD1
V: TRBV19
CDR3: CASSIDSVAPGGTTDTQYF
DNA: TGTGCCAGTAGTATAGATTCGGTGGCGCCAGGGGGCACAACAGATACGCAGTATTTT

J: TRBJ1-5
size: NA
D: NA
V: TRBV27
CDR3: CASSLDPVNQPQHF
DNA: TGTGCCAGCAGTTTAGACCCAGTGAATCAGCCCCAGCATTTT

J: TRBJ2-1
size: many
D: TRBD2
V: TRBV7-2
CDR3: CASSLGGLGYNEQFF
DNA: TGTGCCAGCAGCTTAGGTGGACTAGGCTACAATGAGCAGTTCTTC

J: TRBJ1-4
size: many
D: NA
V: TRBV27
CDR3: CASSLGNREKLFF
DNA: TGTGCCAGCAGTTTAGGGAATAGGGAAAAACTGTTTTTT

J: TRBJ1-5
size: many
D: TRBD1
V: TRBV7-8
CDR3: CASSLRGRGRVSNQPQHF
DNA: TGTGCCAGCAGCTTAAGGGGCAGGGGGCGGGTGAGCAATCAGCCCCAGCATTTT

J: TRBJ2-5
size: NA
D: NA
V: TRBV12-3/TRBV12-4
CDR3: CASSFGVKETQYF
DNA: TGTGCCAGCAGTTTTGGAGTTAAAGAGACCCAGTACTTC

J: TRBJ1-1
size: many
D: NA
V: TRBV7-2
CDR3: CASSSGPGGTEAFF
DNA: TGTGCCAGCAGCTCGGGACCAGGCGGCACTGAAGCTTTCTTT

J: TRBJ1-5
size: many
D: NA
V: TRBV7-2
CDR3: CASSFAPGIGGNQPQHF
DNA: TGTGCCAGCAGCTTTGCCCCGGGGATCGGGGGCAATCAGCCCCAGCATTTT

J: TRBJ2-7
size: many
D: NA
V: TRBV10-3
CDR3: CAISDSEGGSVQYF
DNA: TGTGCCATCAGTGACTCAGAGGGCGGATCGGTGCAGTACTTC